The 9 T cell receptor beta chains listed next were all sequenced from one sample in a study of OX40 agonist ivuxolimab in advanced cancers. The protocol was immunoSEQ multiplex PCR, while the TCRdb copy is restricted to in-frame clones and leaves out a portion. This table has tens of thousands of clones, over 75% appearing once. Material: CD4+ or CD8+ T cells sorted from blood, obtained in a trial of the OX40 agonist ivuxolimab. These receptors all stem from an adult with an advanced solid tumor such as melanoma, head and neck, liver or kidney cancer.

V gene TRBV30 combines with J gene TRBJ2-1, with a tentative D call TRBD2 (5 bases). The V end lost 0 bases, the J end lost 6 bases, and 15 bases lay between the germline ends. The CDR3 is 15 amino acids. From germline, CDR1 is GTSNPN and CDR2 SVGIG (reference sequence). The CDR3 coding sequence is TGTGCCTGGAGTGTAAATGGGAGTCCCAGCAATGAGCAGTTCTTC. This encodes CAWSVNGSPSNEQFF.

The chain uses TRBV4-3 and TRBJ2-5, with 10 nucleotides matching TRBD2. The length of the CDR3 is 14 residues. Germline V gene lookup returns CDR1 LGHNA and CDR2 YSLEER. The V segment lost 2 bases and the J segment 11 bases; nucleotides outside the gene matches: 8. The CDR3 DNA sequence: TGCGCCAGCAGCCAACTAAACAGCGGGGGGGAGCAGTACTTC. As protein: CASSQLNSGGEQYF.

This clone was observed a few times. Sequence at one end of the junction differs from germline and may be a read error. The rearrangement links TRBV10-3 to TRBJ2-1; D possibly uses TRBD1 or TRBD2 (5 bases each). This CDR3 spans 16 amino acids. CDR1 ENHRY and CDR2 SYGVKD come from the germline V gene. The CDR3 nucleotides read TGTGCCAGCAGTTACCGGGGAAGTTTAAGGGGAAATGAGCAGTTCTTC. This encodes CASSYRGSLRGNEQFF.

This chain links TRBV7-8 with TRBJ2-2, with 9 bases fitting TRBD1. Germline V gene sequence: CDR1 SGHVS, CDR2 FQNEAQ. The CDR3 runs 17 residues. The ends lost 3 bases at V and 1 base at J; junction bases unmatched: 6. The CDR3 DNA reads TGTGCCAGCAGCTTCTCTCCGGGACAGGGGAACACCGGGGAGCTGTTTTTT. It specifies CASSFSPGQGNTGELFF.

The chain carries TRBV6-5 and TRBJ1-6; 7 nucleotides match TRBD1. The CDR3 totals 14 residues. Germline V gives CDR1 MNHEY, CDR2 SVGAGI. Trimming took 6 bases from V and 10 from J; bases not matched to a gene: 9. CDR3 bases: TGTGCCAGCAGCCGACAGGGAGGCGAGTCACCCCTCCACTTT. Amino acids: CASSRQGGESPLHF.

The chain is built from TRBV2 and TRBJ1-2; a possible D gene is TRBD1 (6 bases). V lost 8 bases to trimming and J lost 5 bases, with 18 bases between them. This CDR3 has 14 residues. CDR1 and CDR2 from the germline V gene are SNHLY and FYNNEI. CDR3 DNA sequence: TGTGCCAGCGGTAATTCCTGGGACACTTATGGCTACACCTTC. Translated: CASGNSWDTYGYTF.

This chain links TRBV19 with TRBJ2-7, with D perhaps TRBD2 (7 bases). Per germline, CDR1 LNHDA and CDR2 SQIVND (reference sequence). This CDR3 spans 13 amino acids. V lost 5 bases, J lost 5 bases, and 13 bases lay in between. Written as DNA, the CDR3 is TGTGCCAGTAGTCTCACGGGGGGCAACGAGCAGTACTTC. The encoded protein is CASSLTGGNEQYF.

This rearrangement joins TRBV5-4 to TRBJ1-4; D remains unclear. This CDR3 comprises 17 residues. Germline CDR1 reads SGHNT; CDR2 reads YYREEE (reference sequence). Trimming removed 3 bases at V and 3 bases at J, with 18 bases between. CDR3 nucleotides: TGTGCCAGCAGCTCGTCGGCCTCGGGGAGAGCTAATGAAAAACTGTTTTTT. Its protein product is CASSSSASGRANEKLFF.

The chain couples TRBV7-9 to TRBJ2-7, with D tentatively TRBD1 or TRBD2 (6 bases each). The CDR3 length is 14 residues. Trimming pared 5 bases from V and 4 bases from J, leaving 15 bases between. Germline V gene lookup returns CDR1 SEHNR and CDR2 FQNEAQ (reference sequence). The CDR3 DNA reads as TGTGCCAGCAGCCCAAGGGGGGTTTTATACGAGCAGTACTTC. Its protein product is CASSPRGVLYEQYF.